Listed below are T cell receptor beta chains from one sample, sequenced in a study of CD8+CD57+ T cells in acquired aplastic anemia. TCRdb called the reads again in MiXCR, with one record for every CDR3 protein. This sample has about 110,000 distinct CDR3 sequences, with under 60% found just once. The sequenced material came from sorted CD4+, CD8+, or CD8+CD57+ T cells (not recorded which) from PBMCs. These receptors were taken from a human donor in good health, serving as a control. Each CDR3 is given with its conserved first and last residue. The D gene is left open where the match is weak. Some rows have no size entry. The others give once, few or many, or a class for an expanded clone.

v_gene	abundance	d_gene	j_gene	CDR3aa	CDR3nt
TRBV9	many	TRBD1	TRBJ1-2	CASSTLMGQGGYGYTF	TGTGCCAGCAGCACATTGATGGGACAGGGTGGATATGGCTACACCTTC
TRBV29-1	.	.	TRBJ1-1	CSVTGTFDTEAFF	TGCAGCGTCACAGGGACATTCGACACTGAAGCTTTCTTT
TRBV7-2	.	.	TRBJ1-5	CASSLEVGPQHF	TGTGCCAGCAGCCTCGAGGTAGGACCCCAGCATTTT
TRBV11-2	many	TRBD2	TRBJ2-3	CASSPWTSGAGTDTQYF	TGTGCCAGCAGCCCCTGGACTAGCGGGGCCGGCACAGATACGCAGTATTTT
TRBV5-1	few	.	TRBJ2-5	CASSLAGAAQETQYF	TGCGCCAGCAGCTTGGCGGGGGCGGCACAAGAGACCCAGTACTTC
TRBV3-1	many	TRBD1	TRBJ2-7	CASSQPGQGDYEQYF	TGTGCCAGCAGCCAACCGGGACAGGGGGACTACGAGCAGTACTTC
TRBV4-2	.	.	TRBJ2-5	CASSQELDEETQYF	TGTGCCAGCAGCCAAGAACTGGACGAAGAGACCCAGTACTTC
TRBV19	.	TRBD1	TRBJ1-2	CAGRWDRDNYGYTF	TGTGCCGGTAGATGGGACAGGGACAACTATGGCTACACCTTC
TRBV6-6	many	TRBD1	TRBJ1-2	CASSYSRDRGRVGYTF	TGTGCCAGCAGTTACTCGAGGGACAGGGGACGTGTTGGCTACACCTTC
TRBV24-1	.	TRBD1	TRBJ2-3	CAVARTGSTDTQYF	TGTGCCGTCGCACGGACAGGGAGCACAGATACGCAGTATTTT
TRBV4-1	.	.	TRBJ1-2	CASSQEVGLPNYGYTF	TGCGCCAGCAGCCAAGAGGTAGGGCTTCCTAACTATGGCTACACCTTC
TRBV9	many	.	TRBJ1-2	CASSVEAGRGFNYGYTF	TGTGCCAGCAGCGTAGAGGCCGGTCGGGGATTTAACTATGGCTACACCTTC
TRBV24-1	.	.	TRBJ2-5	CATRSGGRETQYF	TGTGCCACCAGGTCTGGGGGTAGGGAGACCCAGTACTTC
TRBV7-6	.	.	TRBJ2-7	CASSAGSFAYEQYF	TGTGCCAGCAGCGCAGGGTCCTTCGCCTACGAGCAGTACTTC
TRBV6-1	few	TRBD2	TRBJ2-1	CASSTASGGSYNEQFF	TGTGCCAGCAGTACGGCTAGCGGGGGCTCCTACAATGAGCAGTTCTTC
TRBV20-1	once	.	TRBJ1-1	CSASWDGRNTEAFF	TGCAGTGCGTCCTGGGACGGCAGGAACACTGAAGCTTTCTTT
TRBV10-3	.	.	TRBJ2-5	CAISEGGQETQYF	TGTGCCATCAGTGAGGGTGGGCAAGAGACCCAGTACTTC
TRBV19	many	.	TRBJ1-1	CASRLGHPNTEAFF	TGTGCCAGTAGACTCGGACACCCGAACACTGAAGCTTTCTTT
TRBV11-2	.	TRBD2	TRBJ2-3	CASSREWGGGRLTDTQYF	TGTGCCAGCAGCAGGGAGTGGGGCGGGGGGCGGTTAACAGATACGCAGTATTTT
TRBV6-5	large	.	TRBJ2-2	CASSFSVSTGELFF	TGTGCCAGCAGTTTTAGCGTAAGCACCGGGGAGCTGTTTTTT
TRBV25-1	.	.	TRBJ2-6	CASSDKWREVGANVLTF	TGTGCCAGCAGTGATAAGTGGAGGGAAGTTGGGGCCAACGTCCTGACTTTC
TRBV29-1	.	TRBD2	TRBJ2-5	CSVEKRGETQYF	TGCAGCGTTGAGAAGCGGGGAGAGACCCAGTACTTC
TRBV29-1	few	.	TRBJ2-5	CSVENAMRTEETQYF	TGCAGCGTTGAAAATGCCATGCGTACGGAGGAGACCCAGTACTTC
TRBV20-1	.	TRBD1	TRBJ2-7	CSAIDRGRIYEQYF	TGCAGTGCTATCGACAGGGGTCGAATTTACGAGCAGTACTTC
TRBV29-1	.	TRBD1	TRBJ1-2	CSASGGNYGYIF	TGCAGCGCGTCAGGGGGCAACTATGGCTACATCTTC
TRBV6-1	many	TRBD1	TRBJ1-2	CASSRTGNYTF	TGTGCCAGCAGTAGGACAGGCAACTACACCTTC
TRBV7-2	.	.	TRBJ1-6	CASSLVEAPNSPLHF	TGTGCCAGCAGCTTAGTGGAGGCCCCTAATTCACCCCTCCACTTC
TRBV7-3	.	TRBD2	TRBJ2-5	CASSWGGDPKGETQYF	TGTGCCAGCAGCTGGGGAGGGGATCCTAAAGGGGAGACCCAGTACTTC
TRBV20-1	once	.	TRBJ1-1	CSASGPPDTEAFF	TGCAGTGCTAGTGGCCCCCCGGACACTGAAGCTTTCTTT
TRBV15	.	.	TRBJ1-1	CATSSDRIGEAFF	TGTGCCACCAGCAGTGATCGTATAGGTGAAGCTTTCTTT
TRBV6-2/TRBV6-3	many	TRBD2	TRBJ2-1	CASSHGGLAIYNEQFF	TGTGCCAGCAGTCACGGCGGACTAGCGATCTACAATGAGCAGTTCTTC
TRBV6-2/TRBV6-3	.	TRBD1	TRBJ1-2	CASIPGQAFYGYTF	TGTGCCAGCATTCCGGGACAGGCTTTCTATGGCTACACCTTC
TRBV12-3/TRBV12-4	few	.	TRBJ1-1	CASKADGSTEAFF	TGTGCCAGCAAAGCTGACGGGAGCACTGAAGCTTTCTTT
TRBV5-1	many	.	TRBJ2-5	CASSLFAGNWETQYF	TGCGCCAGCAGCTTGTTTGCGGGGAATTGGGAGACCCAGTACTTC
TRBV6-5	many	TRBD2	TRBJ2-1	CASSYSRGGQFF	TGTGCCAGCAGTTACTCCCGGGGGGGGCAGTTCTTC
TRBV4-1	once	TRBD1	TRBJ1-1	CASSLRTGDEAFF	TGCGCCAGCAGCCTACGGACAGGGGATGAAGCTTTCTTT
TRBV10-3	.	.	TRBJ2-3	CASTDVSTDTQYF	TGTGCCAGCACGGACGTTAGCACAGATACGCAGTACTTT
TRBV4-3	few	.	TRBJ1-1	CASSPRHLGGVVTEAFF	TGCGCCAGCAGCCCTAGACACTTGGGCGGGGTAGTCACTGAAGCTTTCTTT
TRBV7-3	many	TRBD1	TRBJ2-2	CASSITGGASTGELFF	TGTGCCAGCAGTATCACAGGGGGCGCGAGCACCGGGGAGCTGTTTTTT
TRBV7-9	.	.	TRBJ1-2	CASGRYDYTF	TGTGCCAGCGGCAGATATGACTACACCTTC
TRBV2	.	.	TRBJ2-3	CACLPSGTDTQYF	TGTGCCTGCCTTCCTAGCGGCACAGATACGCAGTATTTT
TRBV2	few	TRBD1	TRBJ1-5	CAISEFTGDNQPQHF	TGTGCCATCAGTGAGTTTACAGGGGACAATCAGCCCCAGCATTTT
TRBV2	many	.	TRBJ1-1	CASSDPVGGLQDTEAFF	TGTGCCAGCAGTGACCCGGTGGGGGGGCTACAGGACACTGAAGCTTTCTTT
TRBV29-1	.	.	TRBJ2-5	CSVDRGRETQYF	TGCAGCGTTGACCGGGGGAGAGAGACCCAGTACTTC
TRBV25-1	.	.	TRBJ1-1	CASMQNREKTEAFF	TGTGCCAGCATGCAAAACAGGGAAAAAACTGAAGCTTTCTTT
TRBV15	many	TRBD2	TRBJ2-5	CATSRGGLAGKETQYF	TGTGCCACCAGCAGAGGGGGACTAGCGGGGAAAGAGACCCAGTACTTC
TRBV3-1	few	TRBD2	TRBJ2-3	CASSQDLLAGGLSTDTQYF	TGTGCCAGCAGCCAAGACCTTCTAGCGGGGGGACTTAGCACAGATACGCAGTATTTT
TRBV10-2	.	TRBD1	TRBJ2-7	CASKRDRVYEQYF	TGCGCCAGCAAACGGGACAGGGTATACGAGCAGTACTTC
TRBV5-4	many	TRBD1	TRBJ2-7	CASSFATGLRSYEQYF	TGTGCCAGCAGCTTCGCGACAGGGTTAAGGTCCTACGAGCAGTACTTC
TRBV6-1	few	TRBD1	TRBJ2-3	CASSPTGGETDTQYF	TGTGCCAGCAGTCCCACAGGGGGCGAAACGGATACGCAGTATTTT
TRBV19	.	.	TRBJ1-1	CASSTLGGIPFF	TGTGCCAGTAGCACTTTAGGGGGGATACCTTTCTTT
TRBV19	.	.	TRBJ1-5	CASSISLYQPQHF	TGTGCCAGTAGTATCTCCTTGTATCAGCCCCAGCATTTT
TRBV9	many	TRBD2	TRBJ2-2	CASSETRGAGGGELFF	TGTGCCAGCAGCGAGACGCGGGGGGCTGGGGGCGGGGAGCTGTTTTTT
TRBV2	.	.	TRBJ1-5	CASSGQKNQPQHF	TGTGCCAGCAGTGGTCAGAAGAATCAGCCCCAGCATTTT
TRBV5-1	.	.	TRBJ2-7	CASSLLPGLFSYEQYF	TGCGCCAGCAGCTTATTACCGGGACTCTTCTCCTACGAGCAGTACTTC